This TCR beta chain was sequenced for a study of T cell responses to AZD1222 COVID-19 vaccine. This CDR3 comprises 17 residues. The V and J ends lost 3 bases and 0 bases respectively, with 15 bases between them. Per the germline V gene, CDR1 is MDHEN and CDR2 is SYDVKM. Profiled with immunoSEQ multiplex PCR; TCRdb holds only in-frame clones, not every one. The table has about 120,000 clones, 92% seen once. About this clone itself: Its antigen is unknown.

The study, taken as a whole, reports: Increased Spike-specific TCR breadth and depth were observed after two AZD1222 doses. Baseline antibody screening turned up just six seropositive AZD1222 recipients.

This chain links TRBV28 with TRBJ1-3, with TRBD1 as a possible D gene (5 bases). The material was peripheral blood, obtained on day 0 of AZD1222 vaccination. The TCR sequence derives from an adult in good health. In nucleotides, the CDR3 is TGTGCCAGCAGTTTGGGGGGGAGGGTGAGCTCTGGAAACACCATATATTTT. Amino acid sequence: CASSLGGRVSSGNTIYF.